This TCR beta chain was found in a study of CD8 T cells in ankylosing spondylitis. This clonotype has at least ten counts. Generation of TCR beta libraries employed quantitative 5'-RACE incorporating molecular barcodes. Each CDR3 protein is one row after TCRdb ran MiXCR on the 5' RACE reads. The table records 250,000 to 350,000 distinct CDR3 sequences, around 18% of them present only once. V gave up 4 bases and J gave up 0 bases; unmatched junction bases: 2. CDR3 size: 14 residues. Germline V CDR1 and CDR2: SQVTM, ANQGSEA. The V gene is TRBV29-1, the J gene TRBJ2-2; 7 positions match TRBD1. The receptor was isolated from a male donor with ankylosing spondylitis or in good health (not recorded which). The sequenced material came from blood, either unsorted or a sorted T cell fraction (not recorded which). CDR3 loop: CSVGQGANTGELFF. In nucleotides, the CDR3 is TGCAGCGTTGGACAGGGTGCGAACACCGGGGAGCTGTTTTTT.